Below are 5 T cell receptor beta chains sequenced from a single sample in a study of T cells in women clearing cervical HPV infection (dated 2018 in TCRdb). The protocol used for the library was the immunoSEQ multiplex PCR assay. TCRdb carries this immuneACCESS record with in-frame sequences only. Its versions omit some clonotypes, under half of them owing to an unresolved V gene in the studies checked, with the rest unexplained. The sample table includes about 40,000 clones. Approximately 6.6% of the sample comes from the top ten. The specimen sequenced was blood buffy coat. The source of these receptors is a woman between 18 and 69 years old with a cervical HPV16 infection that either progressed to CIN3+ or cleared (not recorded which).

In regard to this clone: The sequence runs out 3 residues before the end of the CDR3; the remainder is reconstructed from the germline J gene. V and J are TRBV30 and TRBJ2-3; unclear D gene. Germline assignment: CDR1 GTSNPN and CDR2 SVGIG (reference sequence). This CDR3 spans 13 amino acids. The V end lost 3 bases, the J end lost 3 bases, and 10 bases lay between the germline ends. The CDR3 DNA, read in part, is TGTGCCTGGAGAGGCCCCTCGACAGATACG. This codes for CAWRGPSTDT. The full CDR3 protein reads CAWRGPSTDTQYF.

As regards this clone: The CDR3 goes on 3 residues after the read ends, and that part is filled in from the germline J gene. V gene TRBV10-2 combines with J gene TRBJ2-2, with 7 bases identical to TRBD2. After removal of 6 bases from V and 2 bases from J, the junction contained 6 bases not matched to a gene. Germline CDR1 and CDR2: WSHSY and SAAADI. This CDR3 has 15 residues. Incomplete CDR3 DNA: TGCGCCAGCAGCGCGACTAGCCCTAACACCGGGGAG. Translating gives CASSATSPNTGE. The complete CDR3 reads CASSATSPNTGELFF.

A word on this clone: The DNA ends 3 residues before the CDR3 does, and the rest of the CDR3 is filled in from the germline J gene. The chain links TRBV30 to TRBJ1-6; 9 positions agree with TRBD1. Germline V gene lookup returns CDR1 GTSNPN and CDR2 SVGIG (reference sequence). CDR3 length: 15 residues. With V trimmed by 5 bases and J by 5 bases, 7 bases remained unmatched. The CDR3 loop reads CAWELTGGNNSPLHF. The DNA read from the CDR3 is TGTGCCTGGGAACTAACAGGGGGCAATAATTCACCC. Based on the CDR3 plus reference TRBV30 and TRBJ1-6, the full variable domain is SQTIHQWPATLVQPVGSPLSLECTVEGTSNPNLYWYRQAAGRGLQLLFYSVGIGQISSEVPQNLSASRPQDRQFILSSKKLLLSDSGFYLCAWELTGGNNSPLHFGNGTRLTVT.

Note on this clone: The read terminates 3 residues ahead of where the CDR3 ends, so the germline J gene completes it. The V and J genes are TRBV7-9 and TRBJ1-4; D not certain. In germline, CDR1 is SEHNR, CDR2 FQNEAQ (reference sequence). The CDR3 consists of 14 residues. The covered CDR3 bases are TGTGCCAGCAGCTTAAATCCGGGTAATTCACCA. Its translation is CASSLNPGNSP. The whole CDR3 protein reads CASSLNPGNSPLFF.

Concerning this clone: Coverage ceases 3 residues before the CDR3 finishes, and the germline J gene fills in the end. V and J are TRBV5-5 and TRBJ2-7; 11 bases agree with TRBD1. The V gene's germline CDR1 is SGHKS and CDR2 YYEKEE (reference sequence). The length of the CDR3 is 15 residues. V lost 6 bases to trimming and J lost 3 bases; unmatched junction nucleotides: 8. CDR3: CASTSTGTGGYEQYF. The CDR3 bases that were read are TGTGCCAGCACCAGTACCGGGACAGGGGGCTACGAG. The whole variable domain, remainder taken from reference TRBV5-5 and TRBJ2-7, is DAGVTQSPTHLIKTRGQQVTLRCSPISGHKSVSWYQQVLGQGPQFIFQYYEKEERGRGNFPDRFSARQFPNYSSELNVNALLLGDSALYLCASTSTGTGGYEQYFGPGTRLTVT.